A single sample is the source of the 27 T cell receptor beta chains below, sequenced in a study of response to subunit inactivated influenza vaccine. Using its own MiXCR run on the RT-PCR reads, TCRdb lists one record per CDR3 protein. The sample has a few hundred thousand distinct CDR3 sequences, approximately 6.9% seen once. Sequences were derived from PBMCs from blood, sampled around 2 years after vaccination. These receptors came from a man aged 50-75 years who received an inactivated influenza vaccine.

The sample holds a few counts of this clonotype. The V call is TRBV24-1, the J call TRBJ1-1; 7 positions agree with TRBD1. Germline assignment: CDR1 KGHDR and CDR2 SFDVKD. Trimming at V came to 5 bases and at J to 0 bases, leaving 2 bases not matched to a gene. This CDR3 has 14 amino acids. CDR3 sequence reads: CATSAQGMNTEAFF. The CDR3 bases are TGTGCCACCAGTGCACAGGGGATGAACACTGAAGCTTTCTTT.

This clonotype has more than one count but fewer than ten. The chain is built from TRBV5-1 and TRBJ2-1, with 7 bases aligning to TRBD1. The CDR3 has 15 amino acids. The V gene end was trimmed by 4 bases and the J gene end by 4 bases; junction bases not matched to a gene: 8. Per the germline V gene, CDR1 is SGHRS and CDR2 is YFSETQ. The chain's CDR3 is CASSLQGTSYNEQFF. In nucleotides, the CDR3 is TGCGCCAGCAGCCTACAGGGGACCAGTTACAATGAGCAGTTCTTC. Supplemented by reference TRBV5-1 and TRBJ2-1, the full variable domain reads KAGVTQTPRYLIKTRGQQVTLSCSPISGHRSVSWYQQTPGQGLQFLFEYFSETQRNKGNFPGRFSGRQFSNSRSEMNVSTLELGDSALYLCASSLQGTSYNEQFFGPGTRLTVL.

This rearrangement joins TRBV12-3 or TRBV12-4 to TRBJ2-2; D is possibly TRBD2 (5 bases). The CDR3 consists of 13 residues. Trimming pared 9 bases from V and 5 bases from J, leaving 13 bases between. CDR3 DNA sequence: TGTGCCAGTAGTGGCTCGGGGACCGGGGAGCTGTTTTTT. Translation gives CASSGSGTGELFF.

This clonotype came up many times. This sequence joins TRBV5-1 and TRBJ1-1; D uncertain. Per the germline V gene, CDR1 is SGHRS and CDR2 is YFSETQ. The CDR3 totals 13 residues. Trimming shortened V by 4 bases and J by 0 bases, and 7 bases separated the two germline ends. CDR3: CASSPRLNTEAFF. CDR3 bases: TGCGCCAGCAGCCCTAGACTGAACACTGAAGCTTTCTTT.

This clonotype showed up many times. The J gene is TRBJ1-1, the V gene TRBV4-1; a weak D match, TRBD1 (6 bases). Germline loops: CDR1 MGHRA, CDR2 YSYEKL. V lost 1 base to trimming and J lost 0 bases, with 6 bases between them. This CDR3 has 14 amino acids. CDR3 loop: CASSQGTVNTEAFF. CDR3 nucleotides: TGCGCCAGCAGCCAAGGGACAGTGAACACTGAAGCTTTCTTT.

The V call is TRBV20-1, the J call TRBJ2-7; D uncertain. The CDR3 consists of 13 residues. The germline CDR1 and CDR2 sequences are DFQATT and SNEGSKA (reference sequence). Trimming shortened V by 0 bases and J by 2 bases, and 8 bases separated the two germline ends. The CDR3 region has the DNA TGCAGTGCTAGAGATGGAAGGACCTACGAGCAGTACTTC. Translating it yields CSARDGRTYEQYF.

Only a few counts were recorded for this clonotype. The V and J genes are TRBV10-3 and TRBJ2-2, with 10 positions matching TRBD2. This CDR3 has 14 amino acids. CDR1 and CDR2 (germline): ENHRY, SYGVKD. V was pared by 7 bases and J by 6 bases, with 5 bases of the junction left unmatched. The CDR3 DNA is TGTGCCATCAAAGAAGGGACTAGCGCCGGGGAGCTGTTTTTT. It specifies CAIKEGTSAGELFF.

The rearrangement links TRBV20-1 to TRBJ2-5, with 8 nucleotides matching TRBD1. V lost 5 bases and J lost 5; bases outside the gene matches: 10. Germline values: CDR1 DFQATT, CDR2 SNEGSKA (reference sequence). This CDR3 is built from 14 residues. Here the CDR3 reads CSAPPPGGFETQYF. CDR3 in DNA: TGCAGTGCTCCCCCTCCAGGGGGCTTTGAGACCCAGTACTTC.

This clonotype was observed a few times. The J gene is TRBJ2-1, the V gene TRBV25-1; TRBD2 matches at 10 bases. Germline CDR1 and CDR2: MGHDK and SYGVNS. This CDR3 contains 14 residues. With V trimmed by 7 bases and J by 6 bases, 6 bases remained unmatched. DNA for the CDR3: TGTGCCAGCATCGAGCGGGAGGGGGCCAATGAGCAGTTCTTC. As protein: CASIEREGANEQFF.

The gene calls are TRBV5-5 and TRBJ2-7, with unresolved D. In germline, CDR1 is SGHKS, CDR2 YYEKEE (reference sequence). Between the trimmed V and J ends, which lost 0 bases and 6 bases, there was a span of 4 bases. The CDR3 runs 11 residues. CDR3 sequence reads: CASSLEIEQYF. As DNA, the CDR3 is TGTGCCAGCAGCTTGGAAATCGAGCAGTACTTC.

There are a few counts of this clonotype. The chain couples TRBV12-3 or TRBV12-4 to TRBJ2-4; D uncertain. V gave up 3 bases and J gave up 8 bases, with 8 bases separating them. This CDR3 is 12 amino acids long. Written as DNA, the CDR3 is TGTGCCAGCAGTTTCGGGTTTTACATTCAGTACTTC. It specifies CASSFGFYIQYF.

This clonotype was seen more than once but under ten times. The rearrangement links TRBV10-3 to TRBJ2-3; D is unclear. Trimming pared 6 bases from V and 1 base from J, leaving 14 bases between. From germline, CDR1 is ENHRY and CDR2 SYGVKD. This CDR3 comprises 15 residues. The DNA for the CDR3 is TGTGCCATCAGGCCTCCGGGCGGACGCACAGATACGCAGTATTTT. This encodes CAIRPPGGRTDTQYF.

The rearrangement links TRBV7-2 to TRBJ2-7, with D perhaps matching TRBD2 (7 bases). Trimming left V 2 bases short and J 2 bases short, with 13 bases between. CDR1 and CDR2 from the germline V gene are SGHTA and FQGNSA. This CDR3 has 15 amino acids. DNA for the CDR3: TGTGCCAGCAGCTTATACCAGCGGGACACCTACGAGCAGTACTTC. It codes for CASSLYQRDTYEQYF.

The V call is TRBV7-6, the J call TRBJ2-5; tentative D call: TRBD2 (5 bases). The CDR3 is made up of 13 amino acids. CDR1 and CDR2 (germline): SGHVS, FNYEAQ. The V gene lost 10 bases and the J gene lost 4 bases, with 16 bases spanning the gap. In DNA, the CDR3 is TGTGCCATTGGGTTCTTAGGAGGAGAGACCCAGTACTTC. Translated, it gives CAIGFLGGETQYF.

The chain has TRBV6-2 or TRBV6-3 and TRBJ1-1; unclear D gene. CDR3 length: 14 residues. Germline V gene sequence: CDR1 MNHEY, CDR2 SVGEGT. Trimming left V 2 bases short and J 1 base short, with 8 bases between. CDR3 amino acids: CASSYMSENTEAFF. CDR3 DNA: TGTGCCAGCAGTTACATGTCAGAGAACACTGAAGCTTTCTTT.

This clonotype was observed at least ten times. The chain employs TRBV12-3 or TRBV12-4 and TRBJ2-7; TRBD1 agrees at 8 bases. The CDR3 runs to 15 residues. With 8 bases clipped from V and 4 bases from J, the junction kept 13 bases outside the gene matches. The CDR3 is CASGSPRGRRYEQYF. The CDR3 DNA sequence: TGTGCCAGCGGCTCCCCCAGGGGGCGGAGGTACGAGCAGTACTTC.

This clonotype has only a few counts. V usage is TRBV27 and J usage is TRBJ1-4, with D uncertain. Looked up from germline, CDR1 is MNHEY and CDR2 is SMNVEV (reference sequence). The CDR3 has 18 residues. V was pared by 2 bases and J by 3 bases, with 19 bases between. CDR3: CASSLEGLGSAANEKLFF. The CDR3 DNA is TGTGCCAGCAGTTTAGAGGGTCTAGGGTCAGCGGCTAATGAAAAACTGTTTTTT.

This clonotype was detected only a few times. This chain connects TRBV19 to TRBJ2-1; maybe TRBD2 (7 bases). CDR1 LNHDA and CDR2 SQIVND come from the germline V gene (reference sequence). V dropped 5 bases and J dropped 6 bases, with 17 bases sitting between them. The CDR3 has 15 amino acids. CDR3 in amino acids: CASSARRGALNEQFF. As DNA, the CDR3 is TGTGCCAGTAGTGCCCGTCGGGGGGCTCTCAATGAGCAGTTCTTC.

This clonotype was observed at least ten times. This sequence joins TRBV20-1 and TRBJ2-7; perhaps TRBD2 as D (6 bases). V was shortened by 3 bases and J by 3 bases, with 9 bases between the two germline ends. The CDR3 has 12 residues. CDR1 and CDR2 from the germline V gene are DFQATT and SNEGSKA (reference sequence). The CDR3 loop is CSASGSIYEQYF. The CDR3 coding sequence is TGCAGTGCTAGCGGGAGTATCTACGAGCAGTACTTC.

DNA for the CDR3: TGTGCCTGGAGTACGGGCGACGATTCCGACACAGATACGCAGTATTTT. Encoded protein: CAWSTGDDSDTDTQYF. The rearrangement uses TRBV30 and TRBJ2-3; D remains unclear. V gave up 2 bases and J gave up 2 bases, with 17 bases separating them. This CDR3 is 16 amino acids long. Germline-derived CDR1 and CDR2 are GTSNPN and SVGIG (reference sequence).

The V call is TRBV10-3, the J call TRBJ2-2, with 7 bases that match TRBD1. V gave up 8 bases and J gave up 6 bases; unmatched junction bases: 6. The germline V gene has CDR1 ENHRY and CDR2 SYGVKD. This CDR3 comprises 13 residues. The CDR3 DNA reads as TGTGCCATCCGGGACAGTACGGCCGGGGAGCTGTTTTTT. This translates into CAIRDSTAGELFF.

In this sample, this clonotype turned up many times. The V and J genes are TRBV5-1 and TRBJ2-1; D remains unclear. Germline V lookup: CDR1 SGHRS, CDR2 YFSETQ. The ends were cut back, 0 bases at V and 4 bases at J, with 11 bases in the middle. This CDR3 region has 15 residues. The CDR3 reads CASSLGSGYYNEQFF. CDR3 in DNA: TGCGCCAGCAGCTTGGGGTCAGGATATTACAATGAGCAGTTCTTC.

The chain is built from TRBV4-2 and TRBJ2-6; D is unresolved. The V end lost 0 bases, the J end lost 0 bases, and 6 bases lay between the germline ends. Germline loops: CDR1 LGHNA, CDR2 YNFKEQ. The CDR3 loop spans 16 amino acids. The CDR3 is CASSQDWRSGANVLTF. The CDR3 DNA follows: TGTGCCAGCAGCCAAGATTGGCGCTCTGGGGCCAACGTCCTGACTTTC.

This chain uses TRBV7-2 with TRBJ2-3; 7 nucleotides match TRBD1. CDR3 size: 16 residues. The junction had 3 bases not matched to a gene; V was cut back by 0 bases and J by 0 bases. Germline V lookup: CDR1 SGHTA, CDR2 FQGNSA. In DNA, the CDR3 is TGTGCCAGCAGCTTAGCCAGGACAGGAAGCACAGATACGCAGTATTTT. Protein sequence: CASSLARTGSTDTQYF.

This clonotype was observed many times. This rearrangement joins TRBV2 to TRBJ2-3; D gene uncertain. CDR3 length: 16 amino acids. The germline V gene encodes CDR1 SNHLY and CDR2 FYNNEI. V shed 2 bases and J shed 2 bases, with 14 bases lying between them. As DNA, the CDR3 is TGTGCCAGCAGTGAAAGTAGTGGCCACCCCACAGATACGCAGTATTTT. This codes for CASSESSGHPTDTQYF.

The V and J genes are TRBV4-2 and TRBJ2-7; D might be TRBD2 (6 bases). The V end was cut by 1 base, the J end by 4 bases, with 11 bases between. The CDR3 consists of 14 residues. Germline lookup yields CDR1 LGHNA and CDR2 YNFKEQ. CDR3 DNA: TGTGCCAGCAGCCAAGGGCGGGAAGGGTACGAGCAGTACTTC. Its protein product is CASSQGREGYEQYF.

This clonotype has at least ten counts. The chain carries TRBV7-9 and TRBJ2-3, with D unclear. This CDR3 is 12 amino acids long. Deletions cut 6 bases from V and 3 bases from J, with 7 bases between. Looked up from germline, CDR1 is SEHNR and CDR2 is FQNEAQ (reference sequence). The CDR3, as DNA: TGTGCCAGCAGTTCTACTACAGATACGCAGTATTTT. Its protein product is CASSSTTDTQYF.